A selection of T cell receptor beta chains follows, all from one sample in a study of blood T cell repertoires in COVID-19. Clones were sequenced by immunoSEQ multiplex PCR, and TCRdb holds only the in-frame ones, with some missing. The table includes fewer than 400,000 clones, approximately 88% detected once. Sequencing was done on a sample of PBMCs or T cells enriched from blood (not recorded which). The receptors stem from a woman in her late teens or twenties who had recovered from COVID-19. CDR3s include the opening cysteine and the closing phenylalanine or tryptophan. D genes are given only for firm matches. Where a row states a size, it is once, few, many or the class of an expanded clone; other rows omit it.

>NA|NA|TRBV7-9|TRBJ1-1
TGTGCCAGCAGCTTAGTTATCGACAGGATGAACACTGAAGCTTTCTTT
CASSLVIDRMNTEAFF
>NA|few|TRBV5-6|TRBJ1-2
TGTGCCAGCAGCCCAGGAATGGATCTCTATGGCTACACCTTC
CASSPGMDLYGYTF
>NA|few|TRBV30|TRBJ1-3
TGTGCCTGGAGTGTAGCGGAGGACCTCACTGGAAACACCATATATTTT
CAWSVAEDLTGNTIYF
>TRBD2|NA|TRBV19|TRBJ2-3
TGTGCCAGTACGCGGGGGGGAGATACGCAGTATTTT
CASTRGGDTQYF
>NA|once|TRBV4-3|TRBJ1-2
TGCGCCAGCAGCCAAGATACGGGGGTGATGGCCTATGGCTACACCTTC
CASSQDTGVMAYGYTF
>TRBD1|few|TRBV7-2|TRBJ1-1
TGTGCCAGCAGCTTAACGACACAGGGGTTGGCTTTCTTT
CASSLTTQGLAFF
>TRBD1|NA|TRBV5-5|TRBJ2-7
TGTGCCAGCAGTTCGGACAGGGCTTGGTTCGAGCAGTACTTC
CASSSDRAWFEQYF
>NA|few|TRBV7-2|TRBJ1-6
TGTGCCAGCAACCTCTGGGGGAGGGATAATTCACCCCTCCACTTT
CASNLWGRDNSPLHF
>TRBD1|NA|TRBV7-9|TRBJ1-1
TGTGCCAGCAGCTCACAGGGGGAGATGACTGAAGCTTTCTTT
CASSSQGEMTEAFF
>NA|NA|TRBV12-3/TRBV12-4|TRBJ1-2
TGTGCCAGCAGTTTAACCAGGGCTGGCTACACCTTC
CASSLTRAGYTF
>TRBD2|once|TRBV14|TRBJ2-7
TGTGCCAGCAGCCAAGTTCCGGGACTAGCGGGAGTACACGAGCAGTACTTC
CASSQVPGLAGVHEQYF
>NA|NA|TRBV18|TRBJ2-5
TGTGCCAGCTCACCGGAGCTCGCGCGGCAAGAGACCCAGTACTTC
CASSPELARQETQYF
>TRBD1|NA|TRBV25-1|TRBJ2-2
TGTGCCAGTACTTCCGTTTTGGGACAGGGTAGCACCGGGGAGCTGTTTTTT
CASTSVLGQGSTGELFF
>NA|NA|TRBV6-5|TRBJ2-7
TGTGCCAGCAGGGGACACTTTAAAATCTCCTACGAGCAGTACTTC
CASRGHFKISYEQYF
>NA|NA|TRBV4-1|TRBJ2-7
TGCGCCAGCAGCCAAGGAACCGGGACATTGACCTACGAGCAGTACTTC
CASSQGTGTLTYEQYF
>NA|NA|TRBV6-1|TRBJ1-2
TGTGCCAGCAGTGCCGGGGGTAGTGCACTGGTTAATTATGGCTACACCTTC
CASSAGGSALVNYGYTF
>TRBD2|NA|TRBV6-5|TRBJ2-1
TGTGCCAGCAGCCTTGGGGGGGGTGAGCAGTTCTTC
CASSLGGGEQFF
>NA|NA|TRBV6-1|TRBJ2-7
TGTGCCAGCAGTGAATTTACGGCGGCAGGGCTTTCCTACGAGCAGTACTTC
CASSEFTAAGLSYEQYF
>TRBD1|NA|TRBV2|TRBJ1-2
TGTGCCAGCAGTGAAACAGAGGGGTCACAGGGGAAGGGCTACACCTTC
CASSETEGSQGKGYTF
>TRBD2|NA|TRBV7-9|TRBJ2-7
TGTGCCAGCAGCGCCGGGACTAGCGGTTCCTACGAGCAGTACTTC
CASSAGTSGSYEQYF
>NA|NA|TRBV11-3|TRBJ2-1
TGTGCCAGCAGCTTGTCGGGAGAGCAGTTCTTC
CASSLSGEQFF
>NA|NA|TRBV5-1|TRBJ2-3
TGCGCCAGCAGCTTGGAACCAAGCGGGTCACCAGATACGCAGTATTTT
CASSLEPSGSPDTQYF
>NA|NA|TRBV6-5|TRBJ1-2
TGTGCCAGCACCCCAAGCGGCATTCGGCGGGGCTACACCTTC
CASTPSGIRRGYTF
>TRBD1|NA|TRBV6-5|TRBJ1-2
TGTGCCAGCAGTTACGGACAGGGCCATGGCTACACCTTC
CASSYGQGHGYTF
>NA|NA|TRBV11-2|TRBJ1-4
TGTGCCAGCAGCTTAGATTCGGGGGAAAAACTGTTTTTT
CASSLDSGEKLFF
>TRBD1|NA|TRBV2|TRBJ2-7
TGTGCCAGCAGTGAATCCCAGGACAGGGGGCACGACGAGCAGTACTTC
CASSESQDRGHDEQYF
>NA|NA|TRBV4-1|TRBJ2-3
TGCGCCAGCAGCCACCTTGAACTTTGGGATACGCAGTATTTT
CASSHLELWDTQYF
>TRBD1|NA|TRBV7-3|TRBJ1-2
TGTGCCAGCAGTTCCCCAGGGGGCTATGGCTACACCTTC
CASSSPGGYGYTF
>NA|NA|TRBV9|TRBJ1-2
TGTGCCAGCAGCCCCCAGGTCCCCTCCTATGGCTACACCTTC
CASSPQVPSYGYTF
>NA|NA|TRBV5-1|TRBJ1-5
TGCGCCAGCAGCTTGGTTTTCGGGGAGCAGCCCCAGCATTTT
CASSLVFGEQPQHF
>NA|NA|TRBV7-9|TRBJ1-3
TGTGCCAGCAGTCCCGACTCTTACTCTGGAAACACCATATATTTT
CASSPDSYSGNTIYF
>NA|NA|TRBV11-2|TRBJ1-1
TGTGCCAGCAGCCCGCCCGGACAGTACCATGAAGCTTTCTTT
CASSPPGQYHEAFF
>NA|once|TRBV3-1/TRBV3-2|TRBJ1-2
TGTGCCAGCAGTGACCATGGGGCCCCGGGCTATGGCTACACCTTC
CASSDHGAPGYGYTF
>TRBD1|NA|TRBV7-2|TRBJ2-3
TGTGCCAGCAGCGTCGACAGGGTGAGCACAGATACGCAGTATTTT
CASSVDRVSTDTQYF
>NA|NA|TRBV3-1/TRBV3-2|TRBJ2-2
TGTGCCAGCAGCCGCCTCCAGGTGGTCACCGGGGAGCTGTTTTTT
CASSRLQVVTGELFF
>NA|NA|TRBV30|TRBJ1-1
TGTGCCTGGAGTGTAGCAGGGTGGGGCACTGAAGCTTTCTTT
CAWSVAGWGTEAFF
>NA|many|TRBV7-8|TRBJ1-2
TGTGCCAGCAGCTTGAGTCAGGGCGATGGCTACACCTTC
CASSLSQGDGYTF
>NA|NA|TRBV25-1|TRBJ1-2
TGTGCCAGCAGTGAACAGTTCCATGGCTACACCTTC
CASSEQFHGYTF
>NA|NA|TRBV28|TRBJ2-1
TGTGCCAGCAGTCCAGCTAGCTCCTACAATGAGCAGTTCTTC
CASSPASSYNEQFF
>NA|once|TRBV4-1|TRBJ1-6
TGCGCCAGCAGTCAGAGAGGTGGCGAGATGCGAGGTTCACCCCTCCACTTT
CASSQRGGEMRGSPLHF
>TRBD1|NA|TRBV7-9|TRBJ2-5
TGTGCCAGCAGCCCGAGGACAGGAAGCCAAGAGACCCAGTACTTC
CASSPRTGSQETQYF